These 29 T cell receptor beta chains share one sample of origin, sequenced in a study of technical replicates of blood from a handful of donors. Only in-frame clones appear in the TCRdb table, and some are missing; sequencing was by immunoSEQ multiplex PCR. Of some 14,000 clones listed, 70% to 90% were seen once; the top ten hold more than 10%. The sequenced material came from PBMCs. The receptors come from a human donor in good health.

The chain links TRBV10-2 to TRBJ1-3; D not certain. Germline values: CDR1 WSHSY, CDR2 SAAADI. This CDR3 has 13 amino acids. The V end lost 2 bases, the J end lost 8 bases, and 10 bases lay between the germline ends. For the CDR3, the DNA is TGCGCCAGCAGTGAGACCTATCAGGACACCATATATTTT. Its protein is CASSETYQDTIYF.

This chain links TRBV30 with TRBJ1-2; 10 nucleotides agree with TRBD1. V was clipped by 1 base and J by 7 bases; unmatched bases: 0. The germline CDR1 and CDR2 sequences are GTSNPN and SVGIG (reference sequence). The CDR3 covers 12 residues. The CDR3: CAWSGDRGGYTF. The CDR3 bases are TGTGCCTGGAGTGGGGACAGGGGTGGCTACACCTTC.

This clone was detected only a few times. The chain couples TRBV4-2 to TRBJ1-1, with TRBD1 as a possible D gene (5 bases). CDR3 length: 16 amino acids. The germline V gene has CDR1 LGHNA and CDR2 YNFKEQ. Between the trimmed V and J ends, which lost 1 base and 1 base, there was a span of 13 bases. The chain's CDR3 is CASSQVGRQTNTEAFF. The CDR3 DNA sequence: TGTGCCAGCAGCCAAGTCGGTCGACAGACGAACACTGAAGCTTTCTTT.

This clone was counted once. The chain recombines TRBV6-5 with TRBJ1-2; 8 nucleotides agree with TRBD1. This CDR3 has 13 residues. The germline CDR1 and CDR2 sequences are MNHEY and SVGAGI. V gave up 5 bases and J gave up 6 bases; unmatched junction bases: 5. The CDR3 loop is CASSATGEDGYTF. The CDR3 DNA reads as TGTGCCAGCAGTGCGACAGGGGAGGATGGCTACACCTTC.

The chain carries TRBV5-1 and TRBJ2-3; 9 bases align to TRBD2. CDR1 and CDR2 from the germline V gene are SGHRS and YFSETQ. Trimming cost V 3 bases and J 5 bases; bases outside gene matches: 7. The CDR3 has 15 amino acids. CDR3 loop: CASSWIAGVEDTQYF. In DNA form, the CDR3 reads TGCGCCAGCAGCTGGATAGCGGGAGTGGAAGATACGCAGTATTTT. Based on the CDR3 plus reference TRBV5-1 and TRBJ2-3, the full variable domain is KAGVTQTPRYLIKTRGQQVTLSCSPISGHRSVSWYQQTPGQGLQFLFEYFSETQRNKGNFPGRFSGRQFSNSRSEMNVSTLELGDSALYLCASSWIAGVEDTQYFGPGTRLTVL.

This chain connects TRBV7-9 to TRBJ1-2, with 8 bases fitting TRBD1. The trim removed 6 bases at V and 2 bases at J, leaving 5 bases unmatched. The CDR3 totals 14 residues. CDR1 is SEHNR and CDR2 is FQNEAQ in the germline V gene (reference sequence). CDR3 residues: CASSLDRANYGYTF. CDR3 in DNA: TGTGCCAGCAGTTTGGACAGGGCAAACTATGGCTACACCTTC.

The V gene is TRBV30, the J gene TRBJ2-6; D gene unclear. This CDR3 spans 13 amino acids. Per germline, CDR1 GTSNPN and CDR2 SVGIG (reference sequence). Trimming shortened V by 5 bases and J by 3 bases, and 8 bases separated the two germline ends. The chain's CDR3 is CAWSNFGANVLTF. The CDR3 bases are TGTGCCTGGTCTAACTTTGGGGCCAACGTCCTGACTTTC.

Only a few counts were recorded for this clone. The rearrangement uses TRBV14 and TRBJ2-2; D may be TRBD2 (5 bases). With 4 bases removed from V and 2 bases from J, the gap between germline ends came to 8 bases. This CDR3 has 14 residues. The germline V gene has CDR1 SGHDN and CDR2 FVKESK. CDR3 sequence reads: CASSPGINTGELFF. For the CDR3, the DNA is TGTGCCAGCAGCCCCGGGATTAACACCGGGGAGCTGTTTTTT.

The gene calls are TRBV15 and TRBJ2-2; 9 nucleotides align to TRBD2. In germline, CDR1 is LNHNV, CDR2 YYDKDF (reference sequence). V lost 8 bases and J lost 0; bases outside the gene matches: 4. CDR3 length equals 15 residues. CDR3 in DNA: TGTGCCACCTCGTTAGCGGGAGCGAACACCGGGGAGCTGTTTTTT. It specifies CATSLAGANTGELFF. Full variable domain (remainder filled in from reference TRBV15 and TRBJ2-2): DAMVIQNPRYQVTQFGKPVTLSCSQTLNHNVMYWYQQKSSQAPKLLFHYYDKDFNNEADTPDNFQSRRPNTSFCFLDIRSPGLGDTAMYLCATSLAGANTGELFFGEGSRLTVL.

The chain recombines TRBV6-5 with TRBJ2-7; 10 bases map to TRBD2. Trimming removed 1 base from V and 6 bases from J; junction bases left unmatched: 6. This CDR3 has 15 residues. The germline V gene has CDR1 MNHEY and CDR2 SVGAGI. The CDR3 protein is CASSYWSSGSREQYF. CDR3 in DNA: TGTGCCAGCAGTTACTGGTCTAGCGGGAGTCGCGAGCAGTACTTC.

This chain uses TRBV7-8 with TRBJ1-1; 9 positions agree with TRBD1. This CDR3 is built from 16 residues. V lost 8 bases to trimming and J lost 4 bases; unmatched junction nucleotides: 14. Germline CDR1 and CDR2: SGHVS and FQNEAQ. The CDR3, as DNA: TGTGCCAGCGAAACAGGGGGCGCCATTTTGGGCACTGAAGCTTTCTTT. The encoded protein is CASETGGAILGTEAFF.

V usage is TRBV29-1 and J usage is TRBJ1-6; 8 bases align to TRBD1. The CDR3 is made up of 14 amino acids. Germline V gene data show CDR1 as SQVTM and CDR2 as ANQGSEA. V lost 6 bases and J lost 6; bases outside the gene matches: 7. CDR3 sequence reads: CSVRDRTLNSPLHF. DNA of the CDR3: TGCAGCGTCCGGGACAGGACTCTTAATTCACCCCTCCACTTT. Combining the CDR3 with reference TRBV29-1 and TRBJ1-6 gives the whole variable domain SAVISQKPSRDICQRGTSLTIQCQVDSQVTMMFWYRQQPGQSLTLIATANQGSEATYESGFVIDKFPISRPNLTFSTLTVSNMSPEDSSIYLCSVRDRTLNSPLHFGNGTRLTVT.

A single count supports this clone. This chain uses TRBV19 with TRBJ2-3; TRBD1 matches 9 bases. CDR3 size: 14 residues. Per the germline V gene, CDR1 is LNHDA and CDR2 is SQIVND (reference sequence). Losses at the gene ends were 8 bases for V and 5 bases for J; bases not matched to a gene: 8. The CDR3 spells CASRYRGLGDTQYF. As DNA, the CDR3 is TGTGCCAGTCGGTACAGGGGGCTGGGAGATACGCAGTATTTT.

The rearrangement uses TRBV28 and TRBJ2-5, with TRBD2 identical over 7 bases. CDR1 and CDR2 (germline): MDHEN, SYDVKM. After removal of 8 bases from V and 2 bases from J, the junction contained 8 bases not matched to a gene. The length of the CDR3 is 14 residues. The DNA of the CDR3 is TGTGCCAGCGCCGAAGGGAGGGGTCAAGAGACCCAGTACTTC. Amino acids: CASAEGRGQETQYF.

The chain is built from TRBV10-3 and TRBJ2-2; TRBD1 might be the D (6 bases). The V end lost 2 bases, the J end lost 4 bases, and 8 bases lay between the germline ends. CDR3 length equals 14 residues. CDR1 and CDR2 from the germline V gene are ENHRY and SYGVKD. CDR3: CAISETGSTGELFF. CDR3 nucleotide sequence: TGTGCCATCAGTGAGACAGGGTCCACCGGGGAGCTGTTTTTT.

This clone was seen more than once but under ten times. The chain recombines TRBV2 with TRBJ1-5; D gene ambiguous. The CDR3 runs to 14 residues. Per the germline V gene, CDR1 is SNHLY and CDR2 is FYNNEI. The germline V and J ends were trimmed by 6 bases and 6 bases, with 15 bases remaining between them. The CDR3 loop is CASRAGSGGQPQHF. CDR3 coding DNA: TGTGCCAGCAGGGCCGGGTCCGGAGGTCAGCCCCAGCATTTT.

The sample holds one count of this clone. J is TRBJ1-1 and V is TRBV28; D gene uncertain. The length of the CDR3 is 15 residues. The germline gives CDR1 MDHEN, CDR2 SYDVKM. Trimming took 6 bases from V and 4 from J, leaving 18 bases between them. The CDR3 here is CASRPAKVTGTEAFF. For the CDR3, the DNA is TGTGCCAGCAGGCCGGCCAAGGTGACGGGCACTGAAGCTTTCTTT.

This clone was found a few times. The V gene is TRBV7-3, the J gene TRBJ2-2, with 10 positions matching TRBD2. The CDR3 runs 15 residues. Trimming removed 4 bases from V and 5 bases from J; junction bases left unmatched: 4. Looked up from germline, CDR1 is SGHTA and CDR2 is FQGTGA. The CDR3 coding sequence is TGTGCCAGCAGCTATACTAGCGGGATGACCGGGGAGCTGTTTTTT. Protein sequence: CASSYTSGMTGELFF. The variable domain in full, with the rest retrieved from reference TRBV7-3 and TRBJ2-2, is GAGVSQTPSNKVTEKGKYVELRCDPISGHTALYWYRQSLGQGPEFLIYFQGTGAADDSGLPNDRFFAVRPEGSVSTLKIQRTERGDSAVYLCASSYTSGMTGELFFGEGSRLTVL.

The chain combines TRBV7-2 with TRBJ2-1; TRBD2 aligns across 11 bases. The germline V gene has CDR1 SGHTA and CDR2 FQGNSA. J gave up 7 bases and V 3 bases, and 5 bases lay outside the gene matches. The CDR3 spans 15 residues. The CDR3 DNA reads as TGTGCCAGCAGCTTGATAGCGGGAGGGGGAAATGAGCAGTTCTTC. Its protein product is CASSLIAGGGNEQFF.

This rearrangement joins TRBV4-1 to TRBJ2-5, with TRBD1 identical over 7 bases. V dropped 1 base and J dropped 0; count of bases not matched to a gene: 5. CDR1 and CDR2 from the germline V gene are MGHRA and YSYEKL. The CDR3 covers 16 residues. CDR3 protein: CASSQASGTDQETQYF. DNA for the CDR3: TGCGCCAGCAGCCAAGCCTCAGGGACAGACCAAGAGACCCAGTACTTC.

This clone was detected once. This sequence joins TRBV18 and TRBJ2-5; D is ambiguous. Germline V gives CDR1 KGHSH, CDR2 LQKENI. Deletions cut 6 bases from V and 1 base from J, with 9 bases between. The CDR3 sequence is 13 residues long. CDR3 residues: CASSQRAQETQYF. CDR3 DNA sequence: TGTGCCAGCTCCCAACGAGCCCAAGAGACCCAGTACTTC.

The CDR3 is CASSDSGGTGANVLTF. The CDR3 DNA sequence: TGTGCCAGCAGTGACTCCGGGGGGACTGGGGCCAACGTCCTGACTTTC. This chain connects TRBV6-4 to TRBJ2-6, with 7 bases that match TRBD2. The trim removed 0 bases at V and 2 bases at J, leaving 1 base unmatched. Germline V gene sequence: CDR1 MRHNA, CDR2 SNTAGT. The CDR3 runs 16 residues.

This rearrangement joins TRBV5-1 to TRBJ1-1; possible D gene TRBD1, 5 bases. Per germline, CDR1 SGHRS and CDR2 YFSETQ. This CDR3 spans 14 amino acids. V lost 0 bases, J lost 5 bases, and 11 bases lay in between. The CDR3 protein is CASSLGQGRTEAFF. The CDR3 DNA reads TGCGCCAGCAGCTTGGGGCAGGGTCGAACTGAAGCTTTCTTT. Full variable domain (rest looked up from reference TRBV5-1 and TRBJ1-1): KAGVTQTPRYLIKTRGQQVTLSCSPISGHRSVSWYQQTPGQGLQFLFEYFSETQRNKGNFPGRFSGRQFSNSRSEMNVSTLELGDSALYLCASSLGQGRTEAFFGQGTRLTVV.

The V gene is TRBV11-2, the J gene TRBJ2-5; 9 bases are a match to TRBD2. There are 16 residues in the CDR3. The junction had 12 bases not matched to a gene; V was cut back by 3 bases and J by 7 bases. Per germline, CDR1 SGHAT and CDR2 FQNNGV. The CDR3 is CASSLSGTSPTGTQYF. In nucleotides, the CDR3 is TGTGCCAGCAGCTTGTCTGGGACTAGCCCGACAGGGACCCAGTACTTC.

The chain couples TRBV10-3 to TRBJ2-2, with a possible D match to TRBD1 (5 bases). Trimming left V 6 bases short and J 5 bases short, with 16 bases between. This CDR3 is built from 15 residues. CDR1 ENHRY and CDR2 SYGVKD come from the germline V gene. The CDR3 nucleotides are TGTGCCATCAGGGATCAGGGCGTGCAGACCGGGGAGCTGTTTTTT. Its translation: CAIRDQGVQTGELFF.

This chain links TRBV5-1 with TRBJ2-3; D not certain. The CDR3 length is 12 residues. V shed 4 bases and J shed 6 bases, with 9 bases lying between them. Germline lookup yields CDR1 SGHRS and CDR2 YFSETQ. For the CDR3, the DNA is TGCGCCAGCAGCAACAACATGGATACGCAGTATTTT. Amino acid sequence: CASSNNMDTQYF.

The V call is TRBV19, the J call TRBJ2-1, with 7 bases fitting TRBD1. CDR3 length equals 14 residues. The germline V gene has CDR1 LNHDA and CDR2 SQIVND (reference sequence). V trimming: 3 bases; J trimming: 6 bases; junction bases outside the gene matches: 5. The CDR3 protein is CASSMAGGSNEQFF. The CDR3 coding sequence is TGTGCCAGTAGTATGGCAGGGGGAAGCAATGAGCAGTTCTTC.

The table lists this clone with a count of one. V gene TRBV6-5 combines with J gene TRBJ1-4, with D maybe TRBD1 (6 bases). There are 13 residues in the CDR3. The germline V gene encodes CDR1 MNHEY and CDR2 SVGAGI. Trimming left V 6 bases short and J 7 bases short, with 12 bases between. CDR3 sequence reads: CASRRDKSEKLFF. The CDR3 nucleotides are TGTGCCAGCAGAAGGGACAAGAGTGAAAAACTGTTTTTT.

The chain carries TRBV2 and TRBJ2-4; 8 bases map to TRBD2. Germline V CDR1 and CDR2: SNHLY, FYNNEI. With V trimmed by 6 bases and J by 0 bases, 10 bases remained unmatched. This CDR3 is built from 17 residues. The CDR3 sequence is CASSVDSSGGAKNIQYF. The CDR3 nucleotides read TGTGCCAGCAGCGTGGACTCAAGCGGGGGAGCCAAAAACATTCAGTACTTC. The variable domain in full, completed from reference TRBV2 and TRBJ2-4, reads EPEVTQTPSHQVTQMGQEVILRCVPISNHLYFYWYRQILGQKVEFLVSFYNNEISEKSEIFDDQFSVERPDGSNFTLKIRSTKLEDSAMYFCASSVDSSGGAKNIQYFGAGTRLSVL.